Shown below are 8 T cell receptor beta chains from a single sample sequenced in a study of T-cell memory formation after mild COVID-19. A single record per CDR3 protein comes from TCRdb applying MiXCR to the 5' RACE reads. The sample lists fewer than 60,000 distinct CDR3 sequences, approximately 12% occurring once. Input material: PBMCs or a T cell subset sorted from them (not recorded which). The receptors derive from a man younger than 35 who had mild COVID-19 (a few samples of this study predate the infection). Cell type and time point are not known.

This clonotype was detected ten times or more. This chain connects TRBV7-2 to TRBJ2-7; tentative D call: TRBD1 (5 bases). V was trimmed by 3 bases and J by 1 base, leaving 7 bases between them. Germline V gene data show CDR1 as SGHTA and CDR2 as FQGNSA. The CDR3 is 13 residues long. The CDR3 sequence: CASSFQGSYEQYF. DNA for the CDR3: TGTGCCAGCAGCTTCCAGGGATCCTACGAGCAGTACTTC.

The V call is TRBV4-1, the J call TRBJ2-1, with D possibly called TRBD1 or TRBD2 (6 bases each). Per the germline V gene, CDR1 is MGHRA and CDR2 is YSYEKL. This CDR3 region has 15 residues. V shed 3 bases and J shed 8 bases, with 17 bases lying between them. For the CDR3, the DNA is TGCGCCAGCAGCCAGCAAGGGGGGCGGGGCGATGAGCAGTTCTTC. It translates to CASSQQGGRGDEQFF.

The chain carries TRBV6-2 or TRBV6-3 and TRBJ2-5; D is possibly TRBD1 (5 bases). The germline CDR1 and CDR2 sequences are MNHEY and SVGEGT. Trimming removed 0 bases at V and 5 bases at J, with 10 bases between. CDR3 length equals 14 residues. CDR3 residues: CASSYSGRQETQYF. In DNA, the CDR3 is TGTGCCAGCAGTTACTCGGGGCGGCAGGAGACCCAGTACTTC.

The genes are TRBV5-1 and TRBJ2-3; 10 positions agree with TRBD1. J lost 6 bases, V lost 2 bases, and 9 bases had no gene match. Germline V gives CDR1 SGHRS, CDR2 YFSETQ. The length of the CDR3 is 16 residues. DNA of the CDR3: TGCGCCAGCAGCTTCGATCCCGGGACAGGGGCGGATACGCAGTATTTT. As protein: CASSFDPGTGADTQYF.

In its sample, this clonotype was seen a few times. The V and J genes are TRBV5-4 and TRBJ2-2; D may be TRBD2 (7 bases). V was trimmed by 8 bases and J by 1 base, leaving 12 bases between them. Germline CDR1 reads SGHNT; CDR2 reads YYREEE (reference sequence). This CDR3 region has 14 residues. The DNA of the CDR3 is TGTGCCAGGGGGCGGGGGCAGAACACCGGGGAGCTGTTTTTT. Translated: CARGRGQNTGELFF.

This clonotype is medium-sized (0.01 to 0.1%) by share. CDR3 protein: CASSTTSGGSGNNEQFF. The CDR3 bases are TGTGCCAGCAGCACGACTAGCGGGGGTAGTGGGAACAATGAGCAGTTCTTC. The genes are TRBV14 and TRBJ2-1; 12 bases line up with TRBD2. CDR1 is SGHDN and CDR2 is FVKESK in the germline V gene. The CDR3 is 17 amino acids. V lost 5 bases and J lost 5; bases outside the gene matches: 10.

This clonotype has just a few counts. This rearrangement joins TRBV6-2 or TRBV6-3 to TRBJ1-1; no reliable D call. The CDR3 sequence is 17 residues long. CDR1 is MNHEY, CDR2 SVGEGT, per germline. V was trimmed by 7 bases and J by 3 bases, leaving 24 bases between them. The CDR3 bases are TGTGCCAGCACCGCCGACATTTATGGGTTTGGTGACACTGAAGCTTTCTTT. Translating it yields CASTADIYGFGDTEAFF.

This CDR3 is CASSQDLTGYYGYTF. The CDR3 bases are TGCGCCAGCAGCCAAGATCTAACAGGCTACTATGGCTACACCTTC. The V call is TRBV4-1, the J call TRBJ1-2; possibly TRBD1 for D (5 bases). From germline, CDR1 is MGHRA and CDR2 YSYEKL. The V and J ends lost 0 bases and 3 bases respectively, with 11 bases between them. The CDR3 consists of 15 residues.